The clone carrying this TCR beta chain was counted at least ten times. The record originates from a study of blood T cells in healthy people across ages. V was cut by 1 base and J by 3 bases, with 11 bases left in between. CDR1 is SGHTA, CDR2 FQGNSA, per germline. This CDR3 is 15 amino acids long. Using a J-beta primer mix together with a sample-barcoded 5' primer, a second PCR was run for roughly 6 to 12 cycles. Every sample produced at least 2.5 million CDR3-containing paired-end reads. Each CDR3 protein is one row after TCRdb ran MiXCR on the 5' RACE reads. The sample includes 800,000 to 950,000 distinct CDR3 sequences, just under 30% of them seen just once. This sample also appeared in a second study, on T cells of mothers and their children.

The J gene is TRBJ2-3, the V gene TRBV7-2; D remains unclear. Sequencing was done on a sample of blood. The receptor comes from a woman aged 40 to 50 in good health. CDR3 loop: CASSLGPRWTDTQYF. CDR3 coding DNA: TGTGCCAGCAGCTTAGGACCCCGCTGGACAGATACGCAGTATTTT.